This TCR beta chain was sequenced in a study of OX40 agonist ivuxolimab in advanced cancers. Study summary: A history of anti-PD-1, anti-PD-L1 or anti-CTLA-4 therapy was acceptable, and 40% had some. Notes on the study in general: Among patients with partial responses at 0.1-3.0 mg/kg, clonal expansion was among the lowest. The study found that CD8+ T cells averaged more expanded clones than CD4+. At 0.1 to 3.0 mg/kg and by week 6, clonal expansion occurred in CD4+ and CD8+ blood T cells.

About this clone itself: Its antigen is undetermined. Germline is not matched at one junction end, which may reflect a read error.

The CDR3 has 15 amino acids. CDR1 and CDR2 (germline): MGHRA, YSYEKL. Sequenced by immunoSEQ multiplex PCR; TCRdb stores in-frame clones only, minus some. The sample holds roughly 20,000 clones; around 77% are singletons and the top ten take 20% to 25%. The sample here was CD4+ or CD8+ T cells sorted from blood, taken in a trial of the OX40 agonist ivuxolimab. This chain uses TRBV4-1 with TRBJ1-3; 7 nucleotides agree with TRBD1. The receptor was derived from an adult with an advanced solid tumor such as melanoma, head and neck, liver or kidney cancer. CDR3: CASSPQGNSGNTIYF. The CDR3 nucleotides read TGCGCCAGCAGCCCACAGGGGAACTCTGGCAACACCATATATTTT.